Described below is a single T cell receptor (beta chain) sequence and its context. This CDR3 is built from 14 residues. With V trimmed by 6 bases and J by 6 bases, 7 bases remained unmatched. Germline CDR1 reads MNHEY; CDR2 reads SVGAGI. The assay was immunoSEQ multiplex PCR, and TCRdb's table has in-frame clones only and misses some. The profile shows some 1 million clones, about 76% of them singletons. The entry originates in a study of shared clonotypes between healthy human individuals. The source is a man between 18 and 35 years old in good health. The sample consisted of memory CD4+ T cells sorted from blood. Subset reported: CD45RA-negative fraction. The gene calls are TRBV6-5 and TRBJ1-2, with 10 nucleotides matching TRBD1. The CDR3 spells CASRGTGDSHGYTF. CDR3 nucleotide sequence: TGTGCCAGCAGGGGGACAGGGGATAGCCATGGCTACACCTTC.